This T cell receptor beta chain was recorded in a study of blood T cell repertoires in COVID-19. Study-level information: The samples span acute and convalescent COVID-19 from the United States, Italy and Spain. Sample material is recorded as cDNA or gDNA derived from T cells, B-cell-depleted T cells, or PBMCs.

Assay used: immunoSEQ multiplex PCR; TCRdb lists only in-frame clones, some missing. This sample has 20,000 to 25,000 clones, with around 88% found just once. CDR1 is SGHNT, CDR2 YENEEA, per germline. The CDR3 totals 13 residues. V lost 4 bases and J 10 bases, leaving 14 bases between the germline ends. The sequence was collected from a human donor with active COVID-19. The donor label of this sample is uncertain. This chain connects TRBV11-3 to TRBJ2-1; D gene unclear. The sample taken for sequencing was peripheral blood. The CDR3 DNA follows: TGTGCCAGCAGCTCTACACAGAATGGAGAGCAGTTCTTC. This codes for CASSSTQNGEQFF.